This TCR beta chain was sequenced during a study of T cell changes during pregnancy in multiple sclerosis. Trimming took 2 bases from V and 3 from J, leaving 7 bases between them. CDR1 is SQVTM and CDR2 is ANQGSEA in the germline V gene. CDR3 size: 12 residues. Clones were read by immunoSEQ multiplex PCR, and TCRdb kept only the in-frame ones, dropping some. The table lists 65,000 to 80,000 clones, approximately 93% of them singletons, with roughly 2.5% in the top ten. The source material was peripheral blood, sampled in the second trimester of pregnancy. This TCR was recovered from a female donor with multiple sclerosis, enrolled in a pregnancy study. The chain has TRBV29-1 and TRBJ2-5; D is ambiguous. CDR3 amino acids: CSVEQPEETQYF. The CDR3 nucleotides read TGCAGCGTTGAACAACCAGAAGAGACCCAGTACTTC.